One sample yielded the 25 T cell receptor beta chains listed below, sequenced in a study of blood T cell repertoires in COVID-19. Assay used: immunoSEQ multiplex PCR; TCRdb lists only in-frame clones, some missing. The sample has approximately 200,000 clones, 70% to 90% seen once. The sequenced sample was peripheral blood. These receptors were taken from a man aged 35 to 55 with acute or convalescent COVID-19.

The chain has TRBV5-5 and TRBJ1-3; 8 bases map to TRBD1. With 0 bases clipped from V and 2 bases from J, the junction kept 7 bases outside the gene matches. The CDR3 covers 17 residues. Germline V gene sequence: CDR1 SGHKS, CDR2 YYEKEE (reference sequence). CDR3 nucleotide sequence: TGTGCCAGCAGCTTGGACGGAAGGACAGGGCCTGGAAACACCATATATTTT. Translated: CASSLDGRTGPGNTIYF.

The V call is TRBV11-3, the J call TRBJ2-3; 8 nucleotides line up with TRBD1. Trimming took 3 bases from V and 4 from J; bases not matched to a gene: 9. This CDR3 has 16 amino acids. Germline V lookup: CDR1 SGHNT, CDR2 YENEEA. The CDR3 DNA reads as TGTGCCAGCAGCTTCGGTGGACAGGGCTCGGCAGATACGCAGTATTTT. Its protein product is CASSFGGQGSADTQYF.

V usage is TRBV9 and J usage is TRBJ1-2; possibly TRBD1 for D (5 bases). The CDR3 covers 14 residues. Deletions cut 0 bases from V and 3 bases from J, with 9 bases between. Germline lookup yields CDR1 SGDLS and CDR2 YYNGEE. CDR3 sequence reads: CASSVGQGYYGYTF. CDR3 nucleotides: TGTGCCAGCAGCGTAGGGCAGGGCTACTATGGCTACACCTTC.

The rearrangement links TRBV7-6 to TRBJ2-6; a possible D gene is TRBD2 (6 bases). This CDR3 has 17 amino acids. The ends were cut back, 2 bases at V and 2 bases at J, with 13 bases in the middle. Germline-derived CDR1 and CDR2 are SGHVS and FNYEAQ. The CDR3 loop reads CASSLLGGFTGANVLTF. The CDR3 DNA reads TGTGCCAGCAGCTTACTTGGGGGGTTTACTGGGGCCAACGTCCTGACTTTC.

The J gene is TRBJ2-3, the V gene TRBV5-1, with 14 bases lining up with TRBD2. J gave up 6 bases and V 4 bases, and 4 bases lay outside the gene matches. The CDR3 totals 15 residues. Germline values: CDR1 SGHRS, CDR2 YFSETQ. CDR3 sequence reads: CASSLTSGGADTQYF. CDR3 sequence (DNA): TGCGCCAGCAGCCTGACTAGCGGGGGGGCTGATACGCAGTATTTT.

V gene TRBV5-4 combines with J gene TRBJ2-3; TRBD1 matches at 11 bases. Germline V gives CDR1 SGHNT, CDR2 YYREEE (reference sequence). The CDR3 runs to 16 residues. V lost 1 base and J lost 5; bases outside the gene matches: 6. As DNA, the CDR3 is TGTGCCAGCAGCTTGAGGACAGGGGGCGGGGGAGATACGCAGTATTTT. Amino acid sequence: CASSLRTGGGGDTQYF.

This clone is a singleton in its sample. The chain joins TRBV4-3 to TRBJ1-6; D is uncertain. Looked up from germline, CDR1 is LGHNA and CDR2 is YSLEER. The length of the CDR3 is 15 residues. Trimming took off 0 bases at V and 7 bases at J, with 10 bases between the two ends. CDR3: CASSQDDGRNSPLHF. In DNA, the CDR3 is TGCGCCAGCAGCCAAGACGATGGCAGAAATTCACCCCTCCACTTT.

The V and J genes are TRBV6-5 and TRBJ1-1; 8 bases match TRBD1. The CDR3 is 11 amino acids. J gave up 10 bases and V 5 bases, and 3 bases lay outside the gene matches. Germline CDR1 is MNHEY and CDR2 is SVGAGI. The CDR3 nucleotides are TGTGCCAGCAGTACAGGGGGTAGAGCTTTCTTT. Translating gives CASSTGGRAFF.

The CDR3 DNA sequence: TGTGCCAGTAGTAATACGGGACAGTCCAAGAGGGGCTACACCTTC. Translated: CASSNTGQSKRGYTF. V usage is TRBV19 and J usage is TRBJ1-2; TRBD1 matches at 7 bases. V was pared by 4 bases and J by 8 bases, with 13 bases of the junction left unmatched. Germline lookup yields CDR1 LNHDA and CDR2 SQIVND (reference sequence). The CDR3 length is 15 residues.

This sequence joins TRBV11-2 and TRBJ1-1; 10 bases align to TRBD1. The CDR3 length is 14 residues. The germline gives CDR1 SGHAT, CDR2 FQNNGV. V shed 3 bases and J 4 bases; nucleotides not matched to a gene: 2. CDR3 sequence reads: CASSLGQGPTEAFF. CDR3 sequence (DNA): TGTGCCAGCAGCTTGGGACAGGGGCCCACTGAAGCTTTCTTT.

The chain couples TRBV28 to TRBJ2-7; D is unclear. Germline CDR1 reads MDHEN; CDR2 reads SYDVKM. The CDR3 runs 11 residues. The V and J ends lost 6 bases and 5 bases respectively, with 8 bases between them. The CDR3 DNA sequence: TGTGCCAGCAGAATTGCGGACGAGCAGTACTTC. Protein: CASRIADEQYF.

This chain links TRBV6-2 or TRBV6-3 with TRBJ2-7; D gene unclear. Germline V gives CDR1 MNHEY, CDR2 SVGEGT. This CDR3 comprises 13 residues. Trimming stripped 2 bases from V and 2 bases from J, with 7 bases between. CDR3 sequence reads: CASSYHPAYEQYF. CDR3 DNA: TGTGCCAGCAGTTACCACCCGGCCTACGAGCAGTACTTC.

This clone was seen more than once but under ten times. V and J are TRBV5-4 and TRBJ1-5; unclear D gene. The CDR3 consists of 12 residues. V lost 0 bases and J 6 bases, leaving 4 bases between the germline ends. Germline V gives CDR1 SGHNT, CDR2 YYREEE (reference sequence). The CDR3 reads CASSLDGQPQHF. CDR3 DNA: TGTGCCAGCAGCTTGGACGGTCAGCCCCAGCATTTT.

DNA for the CDR3: TGTGCCAGCAGTGAATTTGGCCAGGGTACCCATGGCTACACCTTC. It translates to CASSEFGQGTHGYTF. The chain couples TRBV2 to TRBJ1-2; weak D call: TRBD1 (5 bases). Germline values: CDR1 SNHLY, CDR2 FYNNEI. With 2 bases removed from V and 6 bases from J, the gap between germline ends came to 16 bases. This CDR3 is 15 amino acids long.

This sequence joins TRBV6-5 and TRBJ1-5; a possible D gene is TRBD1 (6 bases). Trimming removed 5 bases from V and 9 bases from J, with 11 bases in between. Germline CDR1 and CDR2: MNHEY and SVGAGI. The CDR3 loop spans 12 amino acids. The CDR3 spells CASSNDRRPQHF. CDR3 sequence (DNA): TGTGCCAGCAGTAATGACAGGAGGCCCCAGCATTTT.

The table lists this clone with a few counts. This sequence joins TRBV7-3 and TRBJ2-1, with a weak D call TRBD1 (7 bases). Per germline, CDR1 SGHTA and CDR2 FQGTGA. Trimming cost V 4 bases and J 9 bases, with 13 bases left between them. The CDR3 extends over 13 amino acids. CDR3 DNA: TGTGCCAGCAGCTCCTCAGGGGGGCCTGAGCAGTTCTTC. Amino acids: CASSSSGGPEQFF.

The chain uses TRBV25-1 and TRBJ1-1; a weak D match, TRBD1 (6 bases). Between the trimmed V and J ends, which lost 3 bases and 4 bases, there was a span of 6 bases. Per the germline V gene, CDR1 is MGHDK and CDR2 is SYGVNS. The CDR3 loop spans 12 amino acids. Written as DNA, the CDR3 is TGTGCCAGCAGTGAGGGGGCCACTGAAGCTTTCTTT. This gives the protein CASSEGATEAFF.

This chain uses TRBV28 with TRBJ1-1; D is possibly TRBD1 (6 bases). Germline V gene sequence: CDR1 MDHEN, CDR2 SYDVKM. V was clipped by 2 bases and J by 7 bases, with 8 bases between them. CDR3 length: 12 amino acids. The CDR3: CASSLGGIEAFF. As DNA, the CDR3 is TGTGCCAGCAGTTTAGGGGGCATTGAAGCTTTCTTT.

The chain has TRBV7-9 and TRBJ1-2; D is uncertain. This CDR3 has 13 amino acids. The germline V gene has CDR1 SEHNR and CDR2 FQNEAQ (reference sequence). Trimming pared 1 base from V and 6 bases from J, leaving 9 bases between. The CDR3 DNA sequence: TGTGCCAGCAGCTTAGAGGAGGGCAATGGCTACACCTTC. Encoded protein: CASSLEEGNGYTF.

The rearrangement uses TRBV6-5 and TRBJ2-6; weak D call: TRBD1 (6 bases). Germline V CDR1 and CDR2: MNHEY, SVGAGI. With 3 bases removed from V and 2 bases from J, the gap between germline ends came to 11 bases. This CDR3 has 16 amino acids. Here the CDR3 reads CASSYTGLAGANVLTF. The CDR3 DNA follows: TGTGCCAGCAGTTATACAGGGTTGGCTGGGGCCAACGTCCTGACTTTC.

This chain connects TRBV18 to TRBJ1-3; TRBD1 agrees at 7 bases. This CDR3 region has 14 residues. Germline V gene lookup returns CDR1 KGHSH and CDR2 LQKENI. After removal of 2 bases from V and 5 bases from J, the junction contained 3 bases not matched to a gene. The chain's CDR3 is CASSPTGVRNTIYF. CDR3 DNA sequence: TGTGCCAGCTCACCAACAGGGGTTAGAAACACCATATATTTT.

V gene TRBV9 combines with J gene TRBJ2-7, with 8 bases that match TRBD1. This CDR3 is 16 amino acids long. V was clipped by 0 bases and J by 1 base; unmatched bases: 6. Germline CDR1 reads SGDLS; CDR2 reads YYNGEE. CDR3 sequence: CASSVGDRRGSYEQYF. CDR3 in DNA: TGTGCCAGCAGCGTAGGGGACAGGAGGGGATCCTACGAGCAGTACTTC.

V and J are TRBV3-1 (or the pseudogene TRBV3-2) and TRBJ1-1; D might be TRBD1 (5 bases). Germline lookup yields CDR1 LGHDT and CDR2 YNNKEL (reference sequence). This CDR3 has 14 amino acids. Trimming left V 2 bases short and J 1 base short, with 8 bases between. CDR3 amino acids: CASSQWGENTEAFF. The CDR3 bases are TGTGCCAGCAGCCAATGGGGGGAGAACACTGAAGCTTTCTTT.

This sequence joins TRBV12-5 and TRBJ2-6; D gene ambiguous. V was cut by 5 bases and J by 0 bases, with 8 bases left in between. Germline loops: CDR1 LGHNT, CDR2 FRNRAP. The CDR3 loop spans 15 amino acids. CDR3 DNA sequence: TGTGCTAGTGGTGGGCAGATCTCTGGGGCCAACGTCCTGACTTTC. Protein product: CASGGQISGANVLTF.

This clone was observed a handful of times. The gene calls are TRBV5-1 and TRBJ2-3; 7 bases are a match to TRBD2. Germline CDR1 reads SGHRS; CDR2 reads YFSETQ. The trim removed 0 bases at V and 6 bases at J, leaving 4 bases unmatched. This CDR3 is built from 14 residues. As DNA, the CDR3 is TGCGCCAGCAGCTTGGATGGGGGAGGGGATACGCAGTATTTT. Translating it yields CASSLDGGGDTQYF.